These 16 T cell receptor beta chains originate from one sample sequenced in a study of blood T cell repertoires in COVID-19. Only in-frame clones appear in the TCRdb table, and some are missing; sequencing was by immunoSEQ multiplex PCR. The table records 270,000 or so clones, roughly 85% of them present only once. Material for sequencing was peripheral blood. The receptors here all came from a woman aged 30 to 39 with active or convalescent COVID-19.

The CDR3 here is CASSHRGRGNTEAFF. The CDR3 nucleotides are TGTGCCAGCAGCCACCGGGGTCGGGGGAACACTGAAGCTTTCTTT. J is TRBJ1-1 and V is TRBV7-9; no firm D call. Germline assignment: CDR1 SEHNR and CDR2 FQNEAQ (reference sequence). This CDR3 spans 15 amino acids. Trimming stripped 5 bases from V and 1 base from J, with 14 bases between.

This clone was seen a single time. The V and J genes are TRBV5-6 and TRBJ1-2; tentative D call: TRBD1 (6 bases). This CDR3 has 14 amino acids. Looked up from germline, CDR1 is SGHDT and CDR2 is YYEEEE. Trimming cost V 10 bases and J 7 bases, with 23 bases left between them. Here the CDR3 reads CASTAGGGGFGYTF. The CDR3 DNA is TGTGCCTCGACGGCCGGAGGGGGAGGGTTTGGCTACACCTTC.

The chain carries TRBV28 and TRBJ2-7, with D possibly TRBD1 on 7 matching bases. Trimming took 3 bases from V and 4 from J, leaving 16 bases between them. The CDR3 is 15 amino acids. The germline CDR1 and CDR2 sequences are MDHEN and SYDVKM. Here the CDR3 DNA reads TGTGCCAGCAGTTTGGAGGGGACAGTAAGTTACGAGCAGTACTTC. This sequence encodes CASSLEGTVSYEQYF.

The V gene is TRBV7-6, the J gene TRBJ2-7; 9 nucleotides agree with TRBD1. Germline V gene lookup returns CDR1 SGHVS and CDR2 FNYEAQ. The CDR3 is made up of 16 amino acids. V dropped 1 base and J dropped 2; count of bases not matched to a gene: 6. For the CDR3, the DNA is TGTGCCAGCAGCTTAGTGGGACAGGGTTGGGCCTACGAGCAGTACTTC. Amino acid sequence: CASSLVGQGWAYEQYF. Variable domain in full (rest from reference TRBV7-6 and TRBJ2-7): GAGVSQSPRYKVTKRGQDVALRCDPISGHVSLYWYRQALGQGPEFLTYFNYEAQQDKSGLPNDRFSAERPEGSISTLTIQRTEQRDSAMYRCASSLVGQGWAYEQYFGPGTRLTVT.

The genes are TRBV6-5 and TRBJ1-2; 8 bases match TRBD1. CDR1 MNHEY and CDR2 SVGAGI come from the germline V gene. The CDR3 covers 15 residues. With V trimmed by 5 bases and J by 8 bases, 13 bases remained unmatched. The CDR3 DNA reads TGTGCCAGCAGTCCTATTGGACAGGGAGTGGGCGGCTACACCTTC. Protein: CASSPIGQGVGGYTF.

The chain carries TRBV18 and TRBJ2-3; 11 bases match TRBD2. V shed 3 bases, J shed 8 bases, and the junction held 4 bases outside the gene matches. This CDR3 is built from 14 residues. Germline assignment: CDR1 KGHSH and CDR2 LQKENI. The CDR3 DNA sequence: TGTGCCAGCTCACCTCCCGGACTAGCGGGTACGCAGTATTTT. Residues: CASSPPGLAGTQYF. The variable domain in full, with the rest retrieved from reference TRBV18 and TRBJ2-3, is NAGVMQNPRHLVRRRGQEARLRCSPMKGHSHVYWYRQLPEEGLKFMVYLQKENIIDESGMPKERFSAEFPKEGPSILRIQQVVRGDSAAYFCASSPPGLAGTQYFGPGTRLTVL.

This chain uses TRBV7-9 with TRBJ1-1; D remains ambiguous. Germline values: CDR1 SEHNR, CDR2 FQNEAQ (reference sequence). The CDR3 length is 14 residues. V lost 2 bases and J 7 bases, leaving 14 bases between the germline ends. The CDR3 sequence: CASSLSASSGEAFF. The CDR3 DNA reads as TGTGCCAGCAGCTTAAGCGCTTCGTCTGGTGAAGCTTTCTTT.

CDR3 sequence reads: CASSSPRQGRETQYF. The CDR3 DNA sequence: TGTGCCAGCAGTTCCCCTCGACAGGGGAGGGAGACCCAGTACTTC. This chain connects TRBV28 to TRBJ2-5; 8 nucleotides align to TRBD1. The junction had 9 bases not matched to a gene; V was cut back by 4 bases and J by 5 bases. The CDR3 spans 15 residues. CDR1 and CDR2 from the germline V gene are MDHEN and SYDVKM.

CDR3 nucleotides: TGCGCCAGCAGCCAAAGGGCTAGCGCTGAGGTTGAGCAGTTCTTC. Translation: CASSQRASAEVEQFF. J is TRBJ2-1 and V is TRBV4-1, with D tentatively TRBD2 (6 bases). Trimming removed 2 bases from V and 9 bases from J, with 17 bases in between. Germline loops: CDR1 MGHRA, CDR2 YSYEKL. The CDR3 runs 15 residues.

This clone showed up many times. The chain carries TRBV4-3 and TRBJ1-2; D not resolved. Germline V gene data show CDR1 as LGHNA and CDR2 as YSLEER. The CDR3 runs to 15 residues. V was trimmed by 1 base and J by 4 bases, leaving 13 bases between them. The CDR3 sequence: CASSQAGSTIYGYTF. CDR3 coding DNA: TGCGCCAGCAGCCAAGCGGGGTCTACCATCTATGGCTACACCTTC.

The CDR3: CASSFGGQPQHF. In DNA, the CDR3 is TGTGCCAGCAGTTTCGGCGGACAGCCCCAGCATTTT. The chain joins TRBV28 to TRBJ1-5, with D unclear. This CDR3 is built from 12 residues. V lost 3 bases and J lost 7, with 7 bases in between. Per the germline V gene, CDR1 is MDHEN and CDR2 is SYDVKM.

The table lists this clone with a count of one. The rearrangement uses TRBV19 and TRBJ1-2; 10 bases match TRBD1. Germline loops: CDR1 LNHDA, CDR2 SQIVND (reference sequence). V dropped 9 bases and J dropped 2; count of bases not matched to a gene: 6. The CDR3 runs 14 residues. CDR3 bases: TGTGCCAGCCATGGGACAGGGGAGAACTATGGCTACACCTTC. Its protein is CASHGTGENYGYTF. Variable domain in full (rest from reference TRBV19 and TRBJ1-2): DGGITQSPKYLFRKEGQNVTLSCEQNLNHDAMYWYRQDPGQGLRLIYYSQIVNDFQKGDIAEGYSVSREKKESFPLTVTSAQKNPTAFYLCASHGTGENYGYTFGSGTRLTVV.

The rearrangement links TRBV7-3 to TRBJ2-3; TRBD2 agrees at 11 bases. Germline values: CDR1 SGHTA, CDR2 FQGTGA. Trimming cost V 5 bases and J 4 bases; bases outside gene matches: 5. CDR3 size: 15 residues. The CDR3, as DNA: TGTGCCAGCAGCCATAGCGGGGGGGCCGCAGATACGCAGTATTTT. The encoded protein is CASSHSGGAADTQYF. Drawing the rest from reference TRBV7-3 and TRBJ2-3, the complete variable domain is GAGVSQTPSNKVTEKGKYVELRCDPISGHTALYWYRQSLGQGPEFLIYFQGTGAADDSGLPNDRFFAVRPEGSVSTLKIQRTERGDSAVYLCASSHSGGAADTQYFGPGTRLTVL.

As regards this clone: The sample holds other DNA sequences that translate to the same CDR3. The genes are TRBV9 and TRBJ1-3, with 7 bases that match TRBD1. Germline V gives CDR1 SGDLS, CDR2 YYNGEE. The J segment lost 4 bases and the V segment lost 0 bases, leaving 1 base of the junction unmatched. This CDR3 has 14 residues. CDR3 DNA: TGTGCCAGCAGCGTAGAAGGGGGCGGAAACACCATATATTTT. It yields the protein CASSVEGGGNTIYF.

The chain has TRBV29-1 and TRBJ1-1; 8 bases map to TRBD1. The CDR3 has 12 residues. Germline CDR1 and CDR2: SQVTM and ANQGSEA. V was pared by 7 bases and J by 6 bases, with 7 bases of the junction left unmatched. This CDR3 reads CSAVPGGSEAFF. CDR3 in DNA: TGCAGCGCCGTGCCAGGGGGCTCTGAAGCTTTCTTT.

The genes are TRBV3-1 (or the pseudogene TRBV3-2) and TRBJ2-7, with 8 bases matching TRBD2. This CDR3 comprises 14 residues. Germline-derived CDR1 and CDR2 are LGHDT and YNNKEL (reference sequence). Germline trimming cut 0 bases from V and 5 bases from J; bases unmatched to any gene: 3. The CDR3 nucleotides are TGTGCCAGCAGCCAAGAGACTAGCGATCACGAGCAGTACTTC. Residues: CASSQETSDHEQYF.